The present T cell receptor beta chain was sequenced within a study of blood T cell repertoires in COVID-19. CDR1 and CDR2 from the germline V gene are MNHEY and SMNVEV (reference sequence). V lost 4 bases and J lost 4; bases outside the gene matches: 7. The CDR3 sequence is 16 residues long. The table came from immunoSEQ multiplex PCR; TCRdb's copy has only in-frame clones and leaves some out. In the table there are tens of thousands of clones, roughly 90% of which are singletons. Material: peripheral blood. V is TRBV27 and J is TRBJ2-1, with TRBD2 identical over 10 bases. The sequence came from a man aged 25-40 years with acute or convalescent COVID-19. CDR3 sequence: CASSSLGTSVYNEQFF. In nucleotides, the CDR3 is TGTGCCAGCAGTTCCCTCGGGACTAGCGTTTACAATGAGCAGTTCTTC.